What follows describes a single TCR beta chain. Primers for the PCR totalled 60 Vbeta and 13 Jbeta. Clones were read by immunoSEQ multiplex PCR, and TCRdb kept only the in-frame ones, dropping some. The table counts 70,000 or so clones; about 0.76% lies in the top ten. The data were taken from a study of cytomegalovirus exposure and HLA in healthy donors. Germline CDR1 and CDR2: SGHNT and YYREEE (reference sequence). The trim removed 4 bases at V and 8 bases at J, leaving 12 bases unmatched. The CDR3 covers 16 residues. The V gene is TRBV5-4, the J gene TRBJ2-1; 10 nucleotides align to TRBD2. What was sequenced was PBMCs. This receptor was identified in a boy between 5 and 17 years old in good health and CMV-seronegative. This chain's CDR3 is CASSTGAGGPIDEQFF. The DNA of the CDR3 is TGTGCCAGCAGCACCGGAGCGGGAGGGCCTATAGATGAGCAGTTCTTC. Supplemented by reference TRBV5-4 and TRBJ2-1, the full variable domain reads ETGVTQSPTHLIKTRGQQVTLRCSSQSGHNTVSWYQQALGQGPQFIFQYYREEENGRGNFPPRFSGLQFPNYSSELNVNALELDDSALYLCASSTGAGGPIDEQFFGPGTRLTVL.